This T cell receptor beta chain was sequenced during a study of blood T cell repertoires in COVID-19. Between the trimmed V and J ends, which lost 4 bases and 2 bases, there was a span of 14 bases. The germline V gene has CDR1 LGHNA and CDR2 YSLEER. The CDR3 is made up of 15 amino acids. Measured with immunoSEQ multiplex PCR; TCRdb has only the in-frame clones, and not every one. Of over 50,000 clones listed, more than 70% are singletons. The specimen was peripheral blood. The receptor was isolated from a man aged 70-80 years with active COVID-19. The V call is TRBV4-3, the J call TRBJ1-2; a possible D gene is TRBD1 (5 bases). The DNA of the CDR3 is TGCGCCAGCAGCCCAACGGGGGGTGCCAACTATGGCTACACCTTC. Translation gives CASSPTGGANYGYTF.